Included here is one TCR beta chain sequence, with context. Its antigen remains unidentified. This sample was taken from a study of OX40 agonist ivuxolimab in advanced cancers. About the research overall: A mean age of about 56 years, range roughly 20 to 79, was recorded, and roughly 83% were male. Prior anti-PD-1, anti-PD-L1 or anti-CTLA-4 therapy did not bar entry, and about 40% had some.

The data were produced by immunoSEQ multiplex PCR, yet TCRdb's version contains in-frame clones alone and is incomplete. The sample has about 82,000 clones, around 85% seen once. Study-level findings and limits: At 0.1 to 3.0 mg/kg, clonal expansion of CD4+ and CD8+ blood T cells had occurred by week 6. On average, CD8+ T cells had more expanded clones than CD4+.

This specimen was CD4+ or CD8+ T cells sorted from blood, taken in a trial of the OX40 agonist ivuxolimab. The TCR originated in an adult with an advanced solid tumor such as melanoma, head and neck, liver or kidney cancer.

CDR3 DNA: TGTGCCAGCATCCCCGGGACAGGGGACGGCTACACCTTC. Translation gives CASIPGTGDGYTF. V and J are TRBV7-2 and TRBJ1-2, with TRBD1 matching over 10 bases. J was trimmed by 8 bases and V by 7 bases; bases with no gene match: 7. In germline, CDR1 is SGHTA, CDR2 FQGNSA. This CDR3 region has 13 residues.